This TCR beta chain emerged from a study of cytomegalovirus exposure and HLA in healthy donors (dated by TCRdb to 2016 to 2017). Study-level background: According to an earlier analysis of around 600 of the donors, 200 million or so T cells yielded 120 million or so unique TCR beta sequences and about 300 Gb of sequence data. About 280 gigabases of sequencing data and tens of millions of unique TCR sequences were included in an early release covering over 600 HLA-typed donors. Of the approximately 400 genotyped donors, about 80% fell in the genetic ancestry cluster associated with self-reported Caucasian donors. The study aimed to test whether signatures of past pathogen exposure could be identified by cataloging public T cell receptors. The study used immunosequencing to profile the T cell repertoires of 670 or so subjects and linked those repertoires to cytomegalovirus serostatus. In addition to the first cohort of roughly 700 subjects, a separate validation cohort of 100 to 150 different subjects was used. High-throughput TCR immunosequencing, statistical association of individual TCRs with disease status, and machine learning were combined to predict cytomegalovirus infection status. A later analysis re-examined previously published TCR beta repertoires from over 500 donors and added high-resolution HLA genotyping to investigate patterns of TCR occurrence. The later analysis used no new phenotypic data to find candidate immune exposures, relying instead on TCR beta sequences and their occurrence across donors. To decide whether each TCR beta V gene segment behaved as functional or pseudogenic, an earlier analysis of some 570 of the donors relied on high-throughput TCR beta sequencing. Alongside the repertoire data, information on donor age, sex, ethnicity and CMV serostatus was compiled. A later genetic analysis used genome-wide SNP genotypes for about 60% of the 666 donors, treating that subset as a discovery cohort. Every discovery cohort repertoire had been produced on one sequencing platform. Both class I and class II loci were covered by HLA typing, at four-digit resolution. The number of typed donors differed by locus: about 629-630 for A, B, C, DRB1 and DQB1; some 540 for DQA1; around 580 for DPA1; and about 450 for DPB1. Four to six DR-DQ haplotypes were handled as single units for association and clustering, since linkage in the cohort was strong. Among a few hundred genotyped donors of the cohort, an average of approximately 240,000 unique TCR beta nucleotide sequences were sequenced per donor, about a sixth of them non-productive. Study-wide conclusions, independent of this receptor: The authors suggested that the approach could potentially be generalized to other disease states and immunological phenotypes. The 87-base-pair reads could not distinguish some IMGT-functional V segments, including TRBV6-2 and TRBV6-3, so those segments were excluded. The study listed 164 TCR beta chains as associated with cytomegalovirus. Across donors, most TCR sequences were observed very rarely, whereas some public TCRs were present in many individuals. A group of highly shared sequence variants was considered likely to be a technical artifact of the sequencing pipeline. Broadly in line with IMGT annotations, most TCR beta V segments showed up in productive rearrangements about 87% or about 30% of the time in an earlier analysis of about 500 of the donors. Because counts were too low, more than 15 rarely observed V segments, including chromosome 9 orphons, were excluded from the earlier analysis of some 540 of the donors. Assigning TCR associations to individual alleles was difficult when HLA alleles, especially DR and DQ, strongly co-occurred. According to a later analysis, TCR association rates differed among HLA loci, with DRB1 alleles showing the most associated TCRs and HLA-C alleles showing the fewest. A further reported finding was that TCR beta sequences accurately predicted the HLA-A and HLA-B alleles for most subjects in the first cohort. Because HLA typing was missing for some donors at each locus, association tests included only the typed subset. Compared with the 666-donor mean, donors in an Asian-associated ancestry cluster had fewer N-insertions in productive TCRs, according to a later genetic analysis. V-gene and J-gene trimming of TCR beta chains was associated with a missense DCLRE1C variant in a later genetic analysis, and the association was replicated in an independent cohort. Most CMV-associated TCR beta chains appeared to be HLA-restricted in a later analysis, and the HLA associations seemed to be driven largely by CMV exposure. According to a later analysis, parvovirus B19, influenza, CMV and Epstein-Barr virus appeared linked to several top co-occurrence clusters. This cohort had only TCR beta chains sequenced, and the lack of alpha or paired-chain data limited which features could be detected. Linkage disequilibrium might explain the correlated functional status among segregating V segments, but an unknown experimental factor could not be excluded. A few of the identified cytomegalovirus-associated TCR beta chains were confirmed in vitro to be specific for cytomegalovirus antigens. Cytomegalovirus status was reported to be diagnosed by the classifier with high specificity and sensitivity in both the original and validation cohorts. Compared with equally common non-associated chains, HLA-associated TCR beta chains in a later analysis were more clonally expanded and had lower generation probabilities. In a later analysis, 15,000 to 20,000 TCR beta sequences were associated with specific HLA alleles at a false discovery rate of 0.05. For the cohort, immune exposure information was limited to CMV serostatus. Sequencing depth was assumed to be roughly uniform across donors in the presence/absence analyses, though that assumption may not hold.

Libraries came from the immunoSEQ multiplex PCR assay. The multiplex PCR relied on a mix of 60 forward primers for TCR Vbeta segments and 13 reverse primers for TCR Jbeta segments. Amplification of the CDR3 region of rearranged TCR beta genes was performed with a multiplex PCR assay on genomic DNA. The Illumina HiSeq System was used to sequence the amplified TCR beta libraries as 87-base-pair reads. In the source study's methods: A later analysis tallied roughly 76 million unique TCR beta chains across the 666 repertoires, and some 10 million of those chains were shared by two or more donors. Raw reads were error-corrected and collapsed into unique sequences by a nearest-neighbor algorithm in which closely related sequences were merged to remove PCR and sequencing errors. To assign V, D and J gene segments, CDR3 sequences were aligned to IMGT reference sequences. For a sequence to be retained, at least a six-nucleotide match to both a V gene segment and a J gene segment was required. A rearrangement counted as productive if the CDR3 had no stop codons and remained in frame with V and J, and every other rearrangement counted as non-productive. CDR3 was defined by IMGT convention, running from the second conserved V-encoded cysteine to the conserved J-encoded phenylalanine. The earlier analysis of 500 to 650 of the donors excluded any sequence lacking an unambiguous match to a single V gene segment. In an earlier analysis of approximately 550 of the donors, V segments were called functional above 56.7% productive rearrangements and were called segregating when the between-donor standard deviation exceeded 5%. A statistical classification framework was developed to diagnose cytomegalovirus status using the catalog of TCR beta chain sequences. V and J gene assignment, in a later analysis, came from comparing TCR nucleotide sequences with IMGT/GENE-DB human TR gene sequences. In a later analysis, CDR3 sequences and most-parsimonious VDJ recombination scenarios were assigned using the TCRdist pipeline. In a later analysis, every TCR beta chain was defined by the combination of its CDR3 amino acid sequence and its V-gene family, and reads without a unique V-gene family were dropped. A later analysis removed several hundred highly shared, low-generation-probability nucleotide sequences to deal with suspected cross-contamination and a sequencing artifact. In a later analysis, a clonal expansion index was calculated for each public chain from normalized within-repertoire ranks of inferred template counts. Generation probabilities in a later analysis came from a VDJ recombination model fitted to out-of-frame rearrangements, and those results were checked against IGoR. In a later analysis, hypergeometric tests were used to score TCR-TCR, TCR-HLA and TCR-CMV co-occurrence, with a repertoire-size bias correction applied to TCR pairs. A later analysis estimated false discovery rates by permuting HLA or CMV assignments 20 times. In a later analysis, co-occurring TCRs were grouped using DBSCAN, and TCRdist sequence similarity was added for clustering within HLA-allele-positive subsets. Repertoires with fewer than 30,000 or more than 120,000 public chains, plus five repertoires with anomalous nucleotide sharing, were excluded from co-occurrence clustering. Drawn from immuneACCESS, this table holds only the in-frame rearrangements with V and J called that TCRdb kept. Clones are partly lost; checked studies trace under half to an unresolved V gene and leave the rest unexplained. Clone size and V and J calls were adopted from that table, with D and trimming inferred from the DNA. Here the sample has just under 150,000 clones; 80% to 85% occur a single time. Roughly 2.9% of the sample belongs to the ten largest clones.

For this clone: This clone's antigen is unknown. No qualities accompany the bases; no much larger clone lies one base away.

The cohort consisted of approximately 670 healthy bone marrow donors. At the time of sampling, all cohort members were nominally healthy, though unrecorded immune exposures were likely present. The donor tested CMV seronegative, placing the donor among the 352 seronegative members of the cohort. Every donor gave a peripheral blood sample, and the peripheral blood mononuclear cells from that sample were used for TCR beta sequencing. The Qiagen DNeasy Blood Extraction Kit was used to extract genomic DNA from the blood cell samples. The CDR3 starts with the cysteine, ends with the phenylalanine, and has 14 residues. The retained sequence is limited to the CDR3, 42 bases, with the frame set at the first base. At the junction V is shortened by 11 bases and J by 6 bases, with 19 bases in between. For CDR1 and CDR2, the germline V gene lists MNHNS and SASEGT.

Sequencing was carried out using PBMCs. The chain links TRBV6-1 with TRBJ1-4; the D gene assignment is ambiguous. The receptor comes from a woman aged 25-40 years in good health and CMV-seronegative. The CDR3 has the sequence CAVSKVGIDEKLFF. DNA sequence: TGTGCCGTATCTAAAGTCGGGATAGATGAAAAACTGTTTTTT.